Each of the 8 T cell receptor beta chains below was sequenced from the same sample in a study of OX40 agonist ivuxolimab in advanced cancers. Only in-frame clones appear in the TCRdb table, and some are missing; sequencing was by immunoSEQ multiplex PCR. Counted here are tens of thousands of clones, under 90% occurring once; the ten biggest clones make up around 1.8%. This sample comprised CD4+ or CD8+ T cells sorted from blood, obtained in a trial of the OX40 agonist ivuxolimab. The receptors shown here come from an adult with an advanced solid tumor such as melanoma, head and neck, liver or kidney cancer.

The genes are TRBV5-3 and TRBJ2-5; weak D call: TRBD2 (6 bases). TRBV5-3 is treated as an ORF (open reading frame) with a function not yet certain. The CDR3 runs to 13 residues. V was trimmed by 8 bases and J by 11 bases, leaving 22 bases between them. The CDR3, as DNA: TGTGCCAGCAGTCGGGGACTCCTCTTGGAGCAGTACTTC. This gives the protein CASSRGLLLEQYF.

J is TRBJ2-7 and V is TRBV18, with D hard to call. Germline-derived CDR1 and CDR2 are KGHSH and LQKENI. The ends were cut back, 1 base at V and 2 bases at J, with 3 bases in the middle. This CDR3 is 12 amino acids long. The CDR3 sequence: CASSPQTYEQYF. The CDR3 nucleotides are TGTGCCAGCTCACCACAAACCTACGAGCAGTACTTC. The full variable domain, its missing parts supplied by reference TRBV18 and TRBJ2-7, is NAGVMQNPRHLVRRRGQEARLRCSPMKGHSHVYWYRQLPEEGLKFMVYLQKENIIDESGMPKERFSAEFPKEGPSILRIQQVVRGDSAAYFCASSPQTYEQYFGPGTRLTVT.

This rearrangement joins TRBV7-9 to TRBJ2-5; the D gene is possibly TRBD1 (6 bases). Germline V gene data show CDR1 as SEHNR and CDR2 as FQNEAQ (reference sequence). Trimming cost V 5 bases and J 4 bases, with 14 bases left between them. CDR3 length: 14 residues. CDR3: CASSQWTVGETQYF. The CDR3 bases are TGTGCCAGCAGCCAATGGACAGTTGGAGAGACCCAGTACTTC.

The chain employs TRBV27 and TRBJ2-2; TRBD2 matches 10 bases. This CDR3 has 16 residues. The germline gives CDR1 MNHEY, CDR2 SMNVEV (reference sequence). The V gene end was trimmed by 0 bases and the J gene end by 5 bases; junction bases not matched to a gene: 3. The CDR3 DNA follows: TGTGCCAGCAGTTTATCGAAACTAGCGGGGACCGGGGAGCTGTTTTTT. This sequence encodes CASSLSKLAGTGELFF.

This chain joins TRBV5-1 and TRBJ2-2; either TRBD1 or TRBD2 may supply D (5 bases each). The CDR3 extends over 16 amino acids. With 0 bases removed from V and 3 bases from J, the gap between germline ends came to 12 bases. The V gene's germline CDR1 is SGHRS and CDR2 YFSETQ. The CDR3 DNA sequence: TGCGCCAGCAGCTTGGCCGGGGACCTATACACCGGGGAGCTGTTTTTT. It codes for CASSLAGDLYTGELFF.

The chain is built from TRBV5-8 and TRBJ2-7, with 8 bases lining up with TRBD2. The CDR3 has 15 amino acids. Trimming at V came to 1 base and at J to 4 bases, leaving 7 bases not matched to a gene. Per the germline V gene, CDR1 is SGHTS and CDR2 is YDEGEE. Here the CDR3 reads CASSLFIAGGYEQYF. The DNA of the CDR3 is TGTGCCAGCAGCTTGTTTATCGCGGGAGGTTACGAGCAGTACTTC.

The chain recombines TRBV19 with TRBJ2-1; 8 bases are a match to TRBD2. The germline gives CDR1 LNHDA, CDR2 SQIVND (reference sequence). This CDR3 contains 15 residues. With V trimmed by 2 bases and J by 0 bases, 0 bases remained unmatched. CDR3 region: CASSIRGGSYNEQFF. The CDR3 DNA follows: TGTGCCAGTAGTATACGGGGGGGCTCCTACAATGAGCAGTTCTTC. The whole variable domain, filled in from reference TRBV19 and TRBJ2-1, reads DGGITQSPKYLFRKEGQNVTLSCEQNLNHDAMYWYRQDPGQGLRLIYYSQIVNDFQKGDIAEGYSVSREKKESFPLTVTSAQKNPTAFYLCASSIRGGSYNEQFFGPGTRLTVL.

The chain has TRBV7-3 and TRBJ2-5; 12 bases are shared with TRBD2. The germline V gene has CDR1 SGHTA and CDR2 FQGTGA. The CDR3 has 16 amino acids. The ends lost 2 bases at V and 5 bases at J; junction bases unmatched: 6. The chain's CDR3 is CASSLLGLAGQETQYF. In DNA, the CDR3 is TGTGCCAGCAGCTTACTCGGACTAGCGGGACAGGAGACCCAGTACTTC. Looking up the rest from reference TRBV7-3 and TRBJ2-5 gives the full variable domain: GAGVSQTPSNKVTEKGKYVELRCDPISGHTALYWYRQSLGQGPEFLIYFQGTGAADDSGLPNDRFFAVRPEGSVSTLKIQRTERGDSAVYLCASSLLGLAGQETQYFGPGTRLLVL.